These 28 T cell receptor beta chains came from one sample sequenced in a study of T cells in Graves' hyperthyroidism and ophthalmopathy. Researchers amplified the TCR beta CDR3 regions from RNA transcripts. The HTBI set primed first-round TCR CDR3 RT-PCR. TCRdb independently ran MiXCR on the multiplex PCR reads; one entry per CDR3 protein. Here the sample spans over 700,000 distinct CDR3 sequences, approximately 36% being singletons. Specimen: blood. Source of these receptors: a woman between 40 and 55 years old with Graves' hyperthyroidism.

The chain uses TRBV20-1 and TRBJ2-7; a possible D gene is TRBD2 (6 bases). The DNA end is more similar to TRBJ2-1, so the J call may be wrong. CDR1 and CDR2 (germline): DFQATT, SNEGSKA (reference sequence). This CDR3 region has 15 residues. CDR3 bases: TGCAGTGCTAGGGGGGGAGTTATGCCCGTATATGAGCAGTTCTTC. Its translation: CSARGGVMPVYEQFF.

This chain joins TRBV12-5 and TRBJ1-1; D gene unclear. The CDR3 loop spans 14 amino acids. Germline loops: CDR1 LGHNT, CDR2 FRNRAP. V shed 7 bases and J shed 4 bases, with 16 bases lying between them. The CDR3 spells CASAGPGMGTEAFF. The DNA for the CDR3 is TGTGCTAGTGCGGGCCCGGGGATGGGCACTGAAGCTTTCTTT.

The chain couples TRBV29-1 to TRBJ2-1; D is unresolved. V gave up 4 bases and J gave up 5 bases, with 6 bases separating them. CDR1 is SQVTM, CDR2 ANQGSEA, per germline. The CDR3 contains 11 residues. DNA for the CDR3: TGCAGCGTTGGGCAGAACAATGAGCAGTTCTTC. It yields the protein CSVGQNNEQFF.

This clonotype was counted at least ten times. The gene calls are TRBV6-2 or TRBV6-3 and TRBJ1-6, with D uncertain. Germline CDR1 and CDR2: MNHEY and SVGEGT. The germline V and J ends were trimmed by 7 bases and 7 bases, with 11 bases remaining between them. This CDR3 contains 13 residues. Written as DNA, the CDR3 is TGTGCCAGCAAATGGCAGGAGAATTCACCCCTCCACTTT. It yields the protein CASKWQENSPLHF.

This rearrangement joins TRBV10-3 to TRBJ1-1; no definite D call. This CDR3 comprises 11 residues. CDR1 and CDR2 (germline): ENHRY, SYGVKD. V gave up 10 bases and J gave up 1 base, with 7 bases separating them. The chain's CDR3 is CANRENTEAFF. The DNA for the CDR3 is TGTGCCAATAGGGAGAACACTGAAGCTTTCTTT.

The chain links TRBV5-1 to TRBJ1-2; D is unclear. The CDR3 totals 16 residues. Germline assignment: CDR1 SGHRS and CDR2 YFSETQ. V was clipped by 0 bases and J by 2 bases, with 14 bases between them. The CDR3 DNA follows: TGCGCCAGCAGCTTGGTCTCCCGGGCAGAGAACTATGGCTACACCTTC. Translated, it gives CASSLVSRAENYGYTF.

About this clonotype itself: One end of the junction fails to match germline, which may point to a read error. The chain joins TRBV7-7 to TRBJ2-3; TRBD1 matches at 8 bases. Germline V CDR1 and CDR2: SSHAT, FNYEAQ (reference sequence). This CDR3 comprises 16 residues. CDR3 sequence reads: CASSSGTGGATDTQYF. CDR3 nucleotide sequence: TGTGCTAGCAGCTCAGGGACAGGTGGGGCGACAGATACGCAGTATTTT.

This clonotype was seen only a few times. CDR3 amino acids: CASSVQIAGGQETQYF. The CDR3 nucleotides read TGTGCCAGCAGTGTCCAAATAGCGGGAGGGCAAGAGACCCAGTACTTC. The chain links TRBV6-1 to TRBJ2-5; 11 positions agree with TRBD2. The CDR3 covers 16 residues. Germline V CDR1 and CDR2: MNHNS, SASEGT. The V gene end was trimmed by 4 bases and the J gene end by 2 bases; junction bases not matched to a gene: 6.

This clonotype was picked up many times. J is TRBJ2-6 and V is TRBV20-1; D gene ambiguous. V lost 2 bases, J lost 0 bases, and 5 bases lay in between. This CDR3 spans 14 amino acids. Germline V gives CDR1 DFQATT, CDR2 SNEGSKA (reference sequence). DNA of the CDR3: TGCAGTGCTAGACTGATCTCTGGGGCCAACGTCCTGACTTTC. Translation gives CSARLISGANVLTF.

This chain links TRBV25-1 with TRBJ2-7, with D tentatively TRBD1 or TRBD2 (5 bases each). Trimming removed 7 bases from V and 7 bases from J, with 23 bases in between. Per germline, CDR1 MGHDK and CDR2 SYGVNS. The CDR3 contains 15 residues. The CDR3 coding sequence is TGTGCCAGCACCCTCTCGGGACGGCGGGCGTCAGAGCAGTACTTC. Translation: CASTLSGRRASEQYF.

Turning to this clonotype: One junction end does not reproduce the germline sequence, and a read error may be involved. The chain links TRBV10-3 to TRBJ1-6; maybe TRBD1 (6 bases). The CDR3 runs to 16 residues. Germline CDR1 is ENHRY and CDR2 is SYGVKD. The CDR3 spells CASSLGQGLRGSPLHF. CDR3 bases: TGTGCCAGCAGTTTAGGGCAGGGGCTTCGGGGATCACCCCTCCACTTT.

The gene calls are TRBV11-2 and TRBJ2-7, with TRBD1 matching 9 bases. The germline CDR1 and CDR2 sequences are SGHAT and FQNNGV. The V and J ends lost 5 bases and 6 bases, in that order; junction bases with no gene match: 5. The CDR3 covers 13 residues. The DNA of the CDR3 is TGTGCCAGCAGCGACCGGACAGGGGTCGAGCAGTACTTC. Amino acid sequence: CASSDRTGVEQYF.

About this clonotype itself: One junction end disagrees with the germline gene, perhaps due to a read error. This chain joins TRBV9 and TRBJ2-2; weak D call: TRBD1 (6 bases). Germline V gene data show CDR1 as SGDLS and CDR2 as YYNGEE. The CDR3 is made up of 15 amino acids. The CDR3 here is CAGSATGRLTGELFF. CDR3 in DNA: TGTGCCGGCAGCGCCACAGGGAGACTGACCGGGGAGCTGTTTTTT.

Note on this clonotype: A read error may produce the germline difference seen at one junction end. V is TRBV25-1 and J is TRBJ1-2; D not resolved. CDR1 MGHDK and CDR2 SYGVNS come from the germline V gene. This CDR3 region has 13 residues. This CDR3 reads CANSEYTPYGYTF. The CDR3 DNA reads as TGTGCCAACAGTGAATATACGCCTTACGGCTACACCTTC.

The chain joins TRBV28 to TRBJ1-1, with D hard to call. The length of the CDR3 is 13 residues. Per the germline V gene, CDR1 is MDHEN and CDR2 is SYDVKM. Trimming shortened V by 2 bases and J by 5 bases, and 9 bases separated the two germline ends. CDR3 sequence: CASSLRSTTEAFF. In DNA form, the CDR3 reads TGTGCCAGCAGTTTAAGGTCTACTACTGAAGCTTTCTTT. Together with reference TRBV28 and TRBJ1-1, the CDR3 gives the full variable domain: DVKVTQSSRYLVKRTGEKVFLECVQDMDHENMFWYRQDPGLGLRLIYFSYDVKMKEKGDIPEGYSVSREKKERFSLILESASTNQTSMYLCASSLRSTTEAFFGQGTRLTVV.

This clonotype has ten or more counts. The chain recombines TRBV7-2 with TRBJ1-5, with 9 nucleotides matching TRBD1. The CDR3 runs 17 residues. The V gene end was trimmed by 5 bases and the J gene end by 5 bases; junction bases not matched to a gene: 13. Looked up from germline, CDR1 is SGHTA and CDR2 is FQGNSA. CDR3 sequence: CASSPARDRVGDQPQHF. The CDR3, as DNA: TGTGCCAGCAGCCCGGCCCGGGACAGGGTCGGCGATCAGCCCCAGCATTTT.

The chain carries TRBV2 and TRBJ1-4; D not certain. The CDR3 sequence is 12 residues long. The germline V gene encodes CDR1 SNHLY and CDR2 FYNNEI. V was shortened by 6 bases and J by 7 bases, with 9 bases between the two germline ends. DNA for the CDR3: TGTGCCAGCAGGGGGAAGGGTGAAAAACTGTTTTTT. Encoded protein: CASRGKGEKLFF.

The J gene is TRBJ2-7, the V gene TRBV20-1; maybe TRBD1 (5 bases). There are 14 residues in the CDR3. Germline loops: CDR1 DFQATT, CDR2 SNEGSKA (reference sequence). The ends were cut back, 3 bases at V and 6 bases at J, with 18 bases in the middle. The chain's CDR3 is CSASGPVSGFEQYF. DNA for the CDR3: TGCAGTGCTAGTGGGCCAGTATCAGGGTTCGAGCAGTACTTC.

V usage is TRBV7-2 and J usage is TRBJ2-7, with D perhaps matching TRBD2 (8 bases). V dropped 3 bases and J dropped 3 bases, with 24 bases sitting between them. This CDR3 contains 18 residues. Looked up from germline, CDR1 is SGHTA and CDR2 is FQGNSA. CDR3 sequence: CASSLAPGGPGGHYEQYF. CDR3 DNA: TGTGCCAGCAGCTTGGCACCAGGGGGACCGGGAGGGCACTACGAGCAGTACTTC.

CDR3: CASESPGQFVHRV. The CDR3 DNA reads TGTGCCAGTGAATCACCGGGACAATTCGTCCATCGGGTC. V is TRBV19 and J is TRBJ2-7, with D possibly being TRBD1 (6 bases). Looked up from germline, CDR1 is LNHDA and CDR2 is SQIVND (reference sequence). The CDR3 runs to 13 residues.

For this clonotype: A read error may explain this, as a much larger clone is one base away. This CDR3 is missing its conserved last phenylalanine or tryptophan, likely due to a read error. The rearrangement uses TRBV24-1 and TRBJ2-5; 10 bases agree with TRBD1. The J segment lost 2 bases and the V segment lost 3 bases, leaving 5 bases of the junction unmatched. The CDR3 consists of 16 residues. The germline V gene encodes CDR1 KGHDR and CDR2 SFDVKD. CDR3 coding DNA: TGTGCCACCAGTGATCACCCGGGACAGGGGCAAGAGACCCAGTACCTC. Translating it yields CATSDHPGQGQETQYL.

This clonotype was detected ten times or more. The chain couples TRBV25-1 to TRBJ1-4, with 7 bases that match TRBD1. V was clipped by 2 bases and J by 8 bases; unmatched bases: 11. CDR3 length: 16 residues. Germline V gene data show CDR1 as MGHDK and CDR2 as SYGVNS. CDR3 sequence reads: CASSEDGSRGREKLFF. For the CDR3, the DNA is TGTGCCAGCAGTGAAGATGGGTCTAGGGGGCGGGAAAAACTGTTTTTT.

The rearrangement joins TRBV4-1 to TRBJ2-7; the D gene is possibly TRBD1 (5 bases). CDR3 size: 14 residues. The V end lost 1 base, the J end lost 3 bases, and 10 bases lay between the germline ends. Germline V gene sequence: CDR1 MGHRA, CDR2 YSYEKL. The CDR3 coding sequence is TGCGCCAGCAGCCAAGTTCAGGGCCTCTACGAGCAGTACTTC. Protein sequence: CASSQVQGLYEQYF.

This rearrangement joins TRBV5-5 to TRBJ2-5, with D unresolved. Germline-derived CDR1 and CDR2 are SGHKS and YYEKEE (reference sequence). Trimming pared 0 bases from V and 2 bases from J, leaving 8 bases between. The CDR3 spans 14 residues. CDR3 in DNA: TGTGCCAGCAGCTTGGTGTCAGCGCAAGAGACCCAGTACTTC. Translating it yields CASSLVSAQETQYF.

In this sample, this clonotype turned up many times. V gene TRBV15 combines with J gene TRBJ1-1; no definite D call. The V gene's germline CDR1 is LNHNV and CDR2 YYDKDF (reference sequence). The V end was cut by 5 bases, the J end by 6 bases, with 16 bases between. CDR3 length equals 14 residues. In DNA, the CDR3 is TGTGCCACCAGCGGACGGATCCATGGGGCTGAAGCTTTCTTT. Its protein product is CATSGRIHGAEAFF.

This clonotype has a count of ten or more. This chain uses TRBV2 with TRBJ1-5, with D perhaps matching TRBD1 (5 bases). The CDR3 runs 14 residues. CDR1 is SNHLY and CDR2 is FYNNEI in the germline V gene. Trimming took off 9 bases at V and 3 bases at J, with 15 bases between the two ends. This CDR3 reads CASGLGGTNQPQHF. The CDR3 DNA is TGTGCCAGTGGGTTGGGGGGGACCAATCAGCCCCAGCATTTT.

V and J are TRBV21-1 and TRBJ1-2. TRBV21-1 is flagged as a pseudogene. The CDR3 runs to 14 residues. The CDR3 here is CASSQRGPNYGYTF. The CDR3, as DNA: TGTGCCAGCAGTCAAAGGGGTCCTAACTATGGCTACACCTTC.

As for this clonotype: A much more abundant neighbour one base away suggests this may be a read error. The chain is built from TRBV12-3 or TRBV12-4 and TRBJ1-3; no clear D gene. The CDR3 length is 14 residues. This CDR3 is CASSAWSSGNTIHF. Here the CDR3 DNA reads TGTGCCAGCAGTGCATGGTCCTCTGGAAACACCATACATTTT.